The next 7 T cell receptor beta chains were all read from a single sample in a study of blood T cell repertoires in COVID-19. Only in-frame clones appear in the TCRdb table, and some are missing; sequencing was by immunoSEQ multiplex PCR. The sample shows some 300,000 clones, nearly 90% of them seen only once. What was sequenced was peripheral blood. These receptors all stem from a woman aged 35 to 49 with COVID-19, enrolled during active disease.

The chain links TRBV5-1 to TRBJ2-5, with TRBD2 matching 11 bases. Germline V CDR1 and CDR2: SGHRS, YFSETQ. This CDR3 has 18 residues. With 3 bases clipped from V and 5 bases from J, the junction kept 15 bases outside the gene matches. DNA of the CDR3: TGCGCCAGCAGCTCCGCCCTTCCGGGACTAGCGGAACTGGAGACCCAGTACTTC. Its protein product is CASSSALPGLAELETQYF.

The chain employs TRBV7-9 and TRBJ1-2; 9 bases map to TRBD1. The CDR3 has 14 residues. Germline V gene lookup returns CDR1 SEHNR and CDR2 FQNEAQ (reference sequence). The V and J ends lost 6 bases and 4 bases, in that order; junction bases with no gene match: 6. The CDR3, as DNA: TGTGCCAGCAGGGGGACAGGGCTTTTCTATGGCTACACCTTC. It encodes CASRGTGLFYGYTF.

V gene TRBV9 combines with J gene TRBJ2-2, with 9 bases matching TRBD1. This CDR3 spans 18 amino acids. CDR1 SGDLS and CDR2 YYNGEE come from the germline V gene. The V segment lost 0 bases and the J segment 7 bases; nucleotides outside the gene matches: 13. CDR3 sequence: CASSVDVLEDRGRGELFF. The CDR3 coding sequence is TGTGCCAGCAGCGTAGACGTTCTGGAGGACAGGGGACGCGGGGAGCTGTTTTTT. The full variable domain, its missing parts supplied by reference TRBV9 and TRBJ2-2, is DSGVTQTPKHLITATGQRVTLRCSPRSGDLSVYWYQQSLDQGLQFLIQYYNGEERAKGNILERFSAQQFPDLHSELNLSSLELGDSALYFCASSVDVLEDRGRGELFFGEGSRLTVL.

This chain joins TRBV7-3 and TRBJ2-7; D possibly corresponds to TRBD2 (6 bases). Germline CDR1 reads SGHTA; CDR2 reads FQGTGA. The V end was cut by 2 bases, the J end by 5 bases, with 10 bases between. The CDR3 has 13 residues. CDR3 amino acids: CASSLWGGDEQYF. CDR3 nucleotides: TGTGCCAGCAGCTTATGGGGCGGGGACGAGCAGTACTTC.

This chain connects TRBV28 to TRBJ1-4; TRBD1 is a possible D gene (5 bases). Between the trimmed V and J ends, which lost 6 bases and 11 bases, there was a span of 19 bases. CDR1 is MDHEN and CDR2 is SYDVKM in the germline V gene. The length of the CDR3 is 14 residues. CDR3 sequence: CASSPGTDLGKLFF. In nucleotides, the CDR3 is TGTGCCAGCAGCCCCGGGACTGACCTGGGGAAACTGTTTTTT.

The rearrangement joins TRBV2 to TRBJ2-7; no clear D. Germline loops: CDR1 SNHLY, CDR2 FYNNEI. Trimming cost V 4 bases and J 3 bases, with 10 bases left between them. CDR3 length: 13 amino acids. The DNA of the CDR3 is TGTGCCAGCAGTGTGGGCAATTTCTACGAGCAGTACTTC. As protein: CASSVGNFYEQYF.

This rearrangement joins TRBV7-2 to TRBJ2-7; D is perhaps TRBD2 (6 bases). This CDR3 region has 14 residues. Germline CDR1 reads SGHTA; CDR2 reads FQGNSA. The V and J ends lost 3 bases and 2 bases respectively, with 11 bases between them. The CDR3 region is CASSFGGVAYEQYF. CDR3 coding DNA: TGTGCCAGCAGCTTCGGCGGGGTAGCCTACGAGCAGTACTTC.